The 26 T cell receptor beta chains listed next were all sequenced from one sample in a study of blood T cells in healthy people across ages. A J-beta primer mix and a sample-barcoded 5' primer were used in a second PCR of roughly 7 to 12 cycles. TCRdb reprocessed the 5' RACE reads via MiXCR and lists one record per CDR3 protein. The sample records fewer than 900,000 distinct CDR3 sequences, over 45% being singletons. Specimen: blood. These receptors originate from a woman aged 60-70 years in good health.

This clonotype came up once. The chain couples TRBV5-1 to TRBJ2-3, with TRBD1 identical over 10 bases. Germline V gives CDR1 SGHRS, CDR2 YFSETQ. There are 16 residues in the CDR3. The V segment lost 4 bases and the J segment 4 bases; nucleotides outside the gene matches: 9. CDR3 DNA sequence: TGCGCCAGCAGCCTGGGACCGGGACAGGGGTCAGATACGCAGTATTTT. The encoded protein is CASSLGPGQGSDTQYF. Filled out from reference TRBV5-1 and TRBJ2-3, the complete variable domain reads KAGVTQTPRYLIKTRGQQVTLSCSPISGHRSVSWYQQTPGQGLQFLFEYFSETQRNKGNFPGRFSGRQFSNSRSEMNVSTLELGDSALYLCASSLGPGQGSDTQYFGPGTRLTVL.

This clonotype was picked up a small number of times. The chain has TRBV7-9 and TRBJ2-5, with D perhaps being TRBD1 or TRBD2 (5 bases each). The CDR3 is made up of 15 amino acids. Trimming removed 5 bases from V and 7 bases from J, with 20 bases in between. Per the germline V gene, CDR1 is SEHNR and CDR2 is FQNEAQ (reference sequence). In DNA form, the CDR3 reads TGTGCCAGCAGCCCCTCCTCCCCAGGTGGGGGGACCCAGTACTTC. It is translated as CASSPSSPGGGTQYF. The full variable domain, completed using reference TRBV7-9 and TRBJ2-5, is DTGVSQNPRHKITKRGQNVTFRCDPISEHNRLYWYRQTLGQGPEFLTYFQNEAQLEKSRLLSDRFSAERPKGSFSTLEIQRTEQGDSAMYLCASSPSSPGGGTQYFGPGTRLLVL.

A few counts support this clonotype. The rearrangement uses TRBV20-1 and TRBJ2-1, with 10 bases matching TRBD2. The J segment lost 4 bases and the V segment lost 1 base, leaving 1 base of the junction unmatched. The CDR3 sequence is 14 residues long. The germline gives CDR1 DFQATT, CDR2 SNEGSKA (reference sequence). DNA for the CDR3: TGCAGTGCTAGAGGGACTAGCGGATACAATGAGCAGTTCTTC. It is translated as CSARGTSGYNEQFF.

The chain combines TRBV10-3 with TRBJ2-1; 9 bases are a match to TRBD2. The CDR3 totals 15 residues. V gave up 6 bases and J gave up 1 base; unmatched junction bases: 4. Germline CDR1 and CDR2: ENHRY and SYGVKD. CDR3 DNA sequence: TGTGCCATCAGCTTTAGCGGGAGTTCCTACAATGAGCAGTTCTTC. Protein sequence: CAISFSGSSYNEQFF.

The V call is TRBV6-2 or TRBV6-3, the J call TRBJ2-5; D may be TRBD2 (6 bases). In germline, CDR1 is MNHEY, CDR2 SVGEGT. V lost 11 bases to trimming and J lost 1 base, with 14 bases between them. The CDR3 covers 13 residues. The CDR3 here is CASRGLPQETQYF. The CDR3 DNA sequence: TGTGCCTCGAGGGGACTCCCCCAAGAGACCCAGTACTTC.

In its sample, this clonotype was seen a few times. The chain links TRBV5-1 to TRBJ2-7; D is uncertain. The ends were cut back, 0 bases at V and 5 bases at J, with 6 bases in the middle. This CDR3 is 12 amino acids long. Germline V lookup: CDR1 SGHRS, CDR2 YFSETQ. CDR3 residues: CASSLGRNEQYF. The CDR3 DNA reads TGCGCCAGCAGCTTGGGACGAAACGAGCAGTACTTC.

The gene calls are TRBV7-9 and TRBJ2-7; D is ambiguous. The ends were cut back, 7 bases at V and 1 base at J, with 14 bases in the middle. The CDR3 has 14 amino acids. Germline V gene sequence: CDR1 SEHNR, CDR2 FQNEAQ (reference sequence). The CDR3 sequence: CASNPDPLSYEQYF. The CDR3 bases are TGTGCCAGCAACCCGGACCCTTTATCCTACGAGCAGTACTTC.

CDR3 residues: CASSWREGDGYTF. CDR3 nucleotides: TGTGCCAGCAGCTGGAGGGAGGGCGATGGCTACACCTTC. The chain recombines TRBV7-2 with TRBJ1-2, with no clear D. Trimming removed 4 bases from V and 6 bases from J, with 12 bases in between. The CDR3 is made up of 13 amino acids. The germline V gene encodes CDR1 SGHTA and CDR2 FQGNSA.

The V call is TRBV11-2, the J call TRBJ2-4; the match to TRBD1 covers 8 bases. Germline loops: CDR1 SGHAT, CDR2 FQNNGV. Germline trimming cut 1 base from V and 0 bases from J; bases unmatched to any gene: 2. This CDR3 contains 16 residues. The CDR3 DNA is TGTGCCAGCAGCTTAGGCGGGACAGGAGCCAAAAACATTCAGTACTTC. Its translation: CASSLGGTGAKNIQYF.

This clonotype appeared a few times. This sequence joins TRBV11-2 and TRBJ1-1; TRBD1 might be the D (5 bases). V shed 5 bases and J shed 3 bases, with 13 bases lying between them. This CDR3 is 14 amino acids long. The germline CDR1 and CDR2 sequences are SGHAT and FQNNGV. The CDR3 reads CASSLQLGDTEAFF. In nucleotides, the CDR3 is TGTGCCAGCAGCCTCCAGCTGGGGGACACTGAAGCTTTCTTT.

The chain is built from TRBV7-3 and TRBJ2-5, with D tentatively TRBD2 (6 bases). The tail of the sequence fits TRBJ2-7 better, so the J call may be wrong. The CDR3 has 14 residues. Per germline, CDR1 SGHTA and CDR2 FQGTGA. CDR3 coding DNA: TGTGCCAGCAGGCGAACGCGGGGACCGCTCGAGCAGTACTTC. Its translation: CASRRTRGPLEQYF.

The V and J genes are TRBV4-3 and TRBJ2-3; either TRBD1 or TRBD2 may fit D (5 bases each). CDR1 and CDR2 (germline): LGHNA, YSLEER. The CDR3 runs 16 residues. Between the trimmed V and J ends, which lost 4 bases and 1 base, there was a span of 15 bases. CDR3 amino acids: CASSRGSNTRTDTQYF. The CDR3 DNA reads TGCGCCAGCAGCCGGGGGAGTAACACCCGCACAGATACGCAGTATTTT.

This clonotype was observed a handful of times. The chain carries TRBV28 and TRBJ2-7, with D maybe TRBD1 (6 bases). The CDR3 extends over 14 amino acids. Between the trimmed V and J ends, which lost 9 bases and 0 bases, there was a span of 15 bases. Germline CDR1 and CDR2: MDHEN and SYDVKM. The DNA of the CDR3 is TGTGCCAGTGAACCGGGGACACCCTCCTACGAGCAGTACTTC. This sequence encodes CASEPGTPSYEQYF. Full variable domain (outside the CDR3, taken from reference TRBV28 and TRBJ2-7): DVKVTQSSRYLVKRTGEKVFLECVQDMDHENMFWYRQDPGLGLRLIYFSYDVKMKEKGDIPEGYSVSREKKERFSLILESASTNQTSMYLCASEPGTPSYEQYFGPGTRLTVT.

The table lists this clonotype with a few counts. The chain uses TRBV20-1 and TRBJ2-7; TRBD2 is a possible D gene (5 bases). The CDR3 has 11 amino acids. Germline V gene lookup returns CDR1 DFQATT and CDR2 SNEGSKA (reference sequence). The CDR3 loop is CSAGRSYEQYF. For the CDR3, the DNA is TGCAGCGCGGGCCGTTCCTACGAGCAGTACTTC.

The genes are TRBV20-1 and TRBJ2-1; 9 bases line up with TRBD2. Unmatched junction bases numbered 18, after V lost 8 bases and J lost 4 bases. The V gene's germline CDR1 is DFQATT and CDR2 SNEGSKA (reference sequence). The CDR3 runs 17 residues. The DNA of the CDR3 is TGCAGTTCCTTCGGACCAGCGGGAGGCCAAGGGTACAATGAGCAGTTCTTC. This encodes CSSFGPAGGQGYNEQFF.

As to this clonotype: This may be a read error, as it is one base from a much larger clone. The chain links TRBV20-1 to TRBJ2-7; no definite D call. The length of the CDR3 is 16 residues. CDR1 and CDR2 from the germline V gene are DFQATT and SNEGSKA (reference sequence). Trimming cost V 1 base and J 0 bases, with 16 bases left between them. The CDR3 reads CSARVPAVPGSYEQYF. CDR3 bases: TGCAGTGCTAGAGTCCCCGCTGTTCCCGGCTCCTACGAGCAGTACTTC.

The CDR3 reads CASSPRPDTQYF. CDR3 in DNA: TGTGCCAGCAGCCCCCGGCCAGATACGCAGTATTTT. This chain joins TRBV7-2 and TRBJ2-3; no clear D. The CDR3 is 12 residues long. From germline, CDR1 is SGHTA and CDR2 FQGNSA. Trimming removed 5 bases at V and 4 bases at J, with 7 bases between.

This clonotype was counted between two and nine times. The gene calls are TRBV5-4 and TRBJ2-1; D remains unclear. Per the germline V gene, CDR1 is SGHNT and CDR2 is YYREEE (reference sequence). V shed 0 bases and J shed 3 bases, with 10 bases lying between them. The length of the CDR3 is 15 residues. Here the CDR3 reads CASSLGRALYNEQFF. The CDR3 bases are TGTGCCAGCAGCTTGGGCCGGGCCCTCTACAATGAGCAGTTCTTC.

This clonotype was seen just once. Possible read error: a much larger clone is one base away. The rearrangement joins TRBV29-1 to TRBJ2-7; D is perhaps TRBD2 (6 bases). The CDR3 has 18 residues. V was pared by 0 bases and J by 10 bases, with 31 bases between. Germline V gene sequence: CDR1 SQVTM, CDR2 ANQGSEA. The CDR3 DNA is TGCAGCGTTGAAGATTTAAAAGAACTACTAGCTGGTGGAGAGGCCCAGTACTTC. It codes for CSVEDLKELLAGGEAQYF.

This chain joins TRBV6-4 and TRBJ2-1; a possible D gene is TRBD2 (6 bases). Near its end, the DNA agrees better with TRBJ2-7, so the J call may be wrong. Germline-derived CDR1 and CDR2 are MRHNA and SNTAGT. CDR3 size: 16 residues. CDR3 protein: CASSDRAGIRYNEQYF. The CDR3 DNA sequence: TGTGCCAGCAGTGACAGGGCGGGAATTCGTTACAATGAGCAGTACTTC.

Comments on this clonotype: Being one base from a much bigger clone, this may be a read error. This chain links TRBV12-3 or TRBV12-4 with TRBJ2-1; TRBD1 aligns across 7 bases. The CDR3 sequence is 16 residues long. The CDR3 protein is CASNLGGARSYKEQFF. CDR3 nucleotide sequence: TGTGCCAGCAATTTAGGGGGCGCCAGGTCCTACAAGGAGCAGTTCTTC.

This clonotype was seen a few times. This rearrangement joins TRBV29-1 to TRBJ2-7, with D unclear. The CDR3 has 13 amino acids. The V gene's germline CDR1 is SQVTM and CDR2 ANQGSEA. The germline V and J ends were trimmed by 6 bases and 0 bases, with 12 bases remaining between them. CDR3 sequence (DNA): TGCAGCGTCTGGGGTGACATCTCCTACGAGCAGTACTTC. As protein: CSVWGDISYEQYF.

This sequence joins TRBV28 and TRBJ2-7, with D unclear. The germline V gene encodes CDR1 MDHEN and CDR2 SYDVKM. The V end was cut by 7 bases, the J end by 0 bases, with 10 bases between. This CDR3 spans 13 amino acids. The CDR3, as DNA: TGTGCCAGCACCTCCGAAACCTCCTACGAGCAGTACTTC. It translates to CASTSETSYEQYF.

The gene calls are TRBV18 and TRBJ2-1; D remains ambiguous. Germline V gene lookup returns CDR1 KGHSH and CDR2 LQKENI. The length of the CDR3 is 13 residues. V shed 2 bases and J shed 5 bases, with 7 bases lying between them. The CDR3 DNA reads TGTGCCAGCTCACCATCGACAAACAATGAGCAGTTCTTC. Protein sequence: CASSPSTNNEQFF.

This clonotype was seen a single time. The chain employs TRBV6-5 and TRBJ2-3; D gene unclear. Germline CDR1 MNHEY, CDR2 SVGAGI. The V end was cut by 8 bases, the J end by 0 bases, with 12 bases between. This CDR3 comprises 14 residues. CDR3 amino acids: CASAVQRSTDTQYF. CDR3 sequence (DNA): TGTGCCAGCGCAGTACAACGGAGCACAGATACGCAGTATTTT.

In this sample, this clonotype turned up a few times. Here the CDR3 DNA reads TGTGCCAGCAGCCACCGGGACAGGGCCCCGTTGGGTTACAATGAGCAGTTCTTC. Amino acid sequence: CASSHRDRAPLGYNEQFF. The gene calls are TRBV7-9 and TRBJ2-1; 9 nucleotides agree with TRBD1. The ends lost 5 bases at V and 4 bases at J; junction bases unmatched: 15. Germline values: CDR1 SEHNR, CDR2 FQNEAQ (reference sequence). This CDR3 spans 18 amino acids.